The clone carrying this T cell receptor (beta chain) was counted at least ten times. Researchers made TCR beta libraries by using iRepertoire HTBI primers and running Arm-PCR on CDR3 regions. TCRdb processed the multiplex PCR reads anew with MiXCR; each CDR3 protein has one entry. The sample includes 350,000 to 450,000 distinct CDR3 sequences, over 14% of them seen just once. The data are from a study of regulatory T cells in long-lasting Graves disease. The time point: newly diagnosed GD, antithyroid drugs for less than 3 months. RNA isolated from PBMCs was used to make the TCR library. This CDR3 has 16 amino acids. The junction had 8 bases not matched to a gene; V was cut back by 4 bases and J by 3 bases. CDR1 SGHVS and CDR2 FQNEAQ come from the germline V gene. The same sample was also used in a study of T cells in Graves' hyperthyroidism and ophthalmopathy. That publication notes: Exclusion followed for patients with uncontrolled infection, other autoimmune disease, pregnancy or lactation.

The rearrangement joins TRBV7-8 to TRBJ2-7; 11 nucleotides agree with TRBD1. The source of this sequence is a middle-aged woman with Graves disease. The sequenced sample was peripheral blood mononuclear cells (PBMCs), obtained at new diagnosis, from a patient treated with antithyroid drugs. CDR3 in DNA: TGTGCCAGCAGCTCCCAAGCCGGGACAGGGGGCTACGAGCAGTACTTC. Its protein is CASSSQAGTGGYEQYF. The entire variable domain, with the rest obtained from reference TRBV7-8 and TRBJ2-7, is as follows: GAGVSQSPRYKVAKRGQDVALRCDPISGHVSLFWYQQALGQGPEFLTYFQNEAQLDKSGLPSDRFFAERPEGSVSTLKIQRTQQEDSAVYLCASSSQAGTGGYEQYFGPGTRLTVT.